This T cell receptor (beta chain) was sequenced in a study of cytomegalovirus exposure and HLA in healthy donors. Study conclusions and caveats: With high specificity and sensitivity, the classifier reportedly diagnosed cytomegalovirus status.

With regard to this clone: Its antigen remains unidentified.

PCR was performed using 60 Vbeta and 13 Jbeta primers. The protocol was immunoSEQ multiplex PCR, while the TCRdb copy is restricted to in-frame clones and leaves out a portion. The repertoire holds fewer than 200,000 clones, with approximately 78% as singletons. The CDR3 runs to 16 residues. CDR1 is SGHVS and CDR2 is FQNEAQ in the germline V gene. Trimming removed 2 bases at V and 0 bases at J, with 13 bases between. The J gene is TRBJ2-5, the V gene TRBV7-8, with no clear D. Sample: PBMCs. This sequence was found in a woman aged 30 to 39 in good health and CMV-seropositive. CDR3 in DNA: TGTGCCAGCAGCTTACGGCGGATTCGATACCAAGAGACCCAGTACTTC. This codes for CASSLRRIRYQETQYF.